A single sample gave rise to the 21 T cell receptor beta chains below, sequenced in a study of blood T cell repertoires in COVID-19. The table came from immunoSEQ multiplex PCR; TCRdb's copy has only in-frame clones and leaves some out. Of roughly 300,000 clones listed, 81% are singletons. The source material was peripheral blood. The receptors were sampled from a woman between 55 and 75 years old with active or convalescent COVID-19.

This clone was observed a single time. V is TRBV27 and J is TRBJ2-7, with TRBD2 identical over 9 bases. The V and J ends lost 8 bases and 0 bases, in that order; junction bases with no gene match: 8. The CDR3 contains 15 residues. CDR1 and CDR2 (germline): MNHEY, SMNVEV (reference sequence). The CDR3 protein is CASVQQRGASYEQYF. DNA of the CDR3: TGTGCCAGCGTTCAGCAGCGGGGGGCCTCCTACGAGCAGTACTTC.

This clone has more than one count but fewer than ten. The gene calls are TRBV18 and TRBJ2-3; TRBD2 is a possible D gene (6 bases). V shed 0 bases and J shed 2 bases, with 9 bases lying between them. The CDR3 covers 15 residues. The germline V gene has CDR1 KGHSH and CDR2 LQKENI. CDR3 sequence: CASSPPGLYTDTQYF. Written as DNA, the CDR3 is TGTGCCAGCTCACCACCGGGACTGTACACAGATACGCAGTATTTT.

This chain links TRBV19 with TRBJ1-1; 7 bases align to TRBD1. Looked up from germline, CDR1 is LNHDA and CDR2 is SQIVND (reference sequence). V lost 8 bases to trimming and J lost 10 bases; unmatched junction nucleotides: 13. The CDR3 extends over 13 amino acids. This CDR3 is CASVFGTEGGAFF. CDR3 DNA: TGTGCCAGTGTGTTCGGGACAGAAGGTGGAGCTTTCTTT. Full variable domain (outside the CDR3, taken from reference TRBV19 and TRBJ1-1): DGGITQSPKYLFRKEGQNVTLSCEQNLNHDAMYWYRQDPGQGLRLIYYSQIVNDFQKGDIAEGYSVSREKKESFPLTVTSAQKNPTAFYLCASVFGTEGGAFFGQGTRLTVV.

This clone was counted only a few times. The CDR3 DNA reads as TGTGCCAGCAGTGATAACAGGGGGGGGCTCTATGGCTACACCTTC. It codes for CASSDNRGGLYGYTF. The chain couples TRBV25-1 to TRBJ1-2; TRBD1 aligns across 8 bases. This CDR3 comprises 15 residues. Germline V CDR1 and CDR2: MGHDK, SYGVNS. V gave up 3 bases and J gave up 4 bases; unmatched junction bases: 7.

This sequence joins TRBV11-2 and TRBJ1-6; D is unclear. V was clipped by 0 bases and J by 7 bases, with 4 bases between them. There are 13 residues in the CDR3. Germline-derived CDR1 and CDR2 are SGHAT and FQNNGV. CDR3 sequence (DNA): TGTGCCAGCAGCTTAGACCCGAATTCACCCCTCCACTTT. Residues: CASSLDPNSPLHF.

The chain joins TRBV3-1 (or the pseudogene TRBV3-2) to TRBJ1-2; no reliable D call. V was cut by 4 bases and J by 5 bases, with 17 bases left in between. There are 15 residues in the CDR3. In germline, CDR1 is LGHDT, CDR2 YNNKEL (reference sequence). DNA of the CDR3: TGTGCCAGCAGCCCCCCTGCGGGTTTGGGATATGGCTACACCTTC. It specifies CASSPPAGLGYGYTF.

This sequence joins TRBV4-2 and TRBJ2-3, with D tentatively TRBD2 (7 bases). CDR3 length: 15 residues. V dropped 5 bases and J dropped 0 bases, with 12 bases sitting between them. In germline, CDR1 is LGHNA, CDR2 YNFKEQ. Written as DNA, the CDR3 is TGTGCCAGCAGCGAGACGGGGGGCAGCACAGATACGCAGTATTTT. Translating gives CASSETGGSTDTQYF.

This clone appeared a few times. The CDR3 DNA is TGTGCCAGTAGTGTCGGTTACAACACTGAAGCTTTCTTT. It yields the protein CASSVGYNTEAFF. The chain recombines TRBV19 with TRBJ1-1; D gene ambiguous. The CDR3 covers 13 residues. Germline V gene lookup returns CDR1 LNHDA and CDR2 SQIVND (reference sequence). V shed 5 bases and J shed 2 bases, with 9 bases lying between them. Full variable domain (rest looked up from reference TRBV19 and TRBJ1-1): DGGITQSPKYLFRKEGQNVTLSCEQNLNHDAMYWYRQDPGQGLRLIYYSQIVNDFQKGDIAEGYSVSREKKESFPLTVTSAQKNPTAFYLCASSVGYNTEAFFGQGTRLTVV.

The chain links TRBV5-4 to TRBJ2-7; no firm D call. This CDR3 is 13 amino acids long. Trimming took 1 base from V and 1 from J, leaving 6 bases between them. CDR1 SGHNT and CDR2 YYREEE come from the germline V gene (reference sequence). CDR3 coding DNA: TGTGCCAGCAGCTTGTGGCAGTCCTACGAGCAGTACTTC. Translated: CASSLWQSYEQYF.

V is TRBV5-1 and J is TRBJ1-3; D gene unclear. Germline CDR1 and CDR2: SGHRS and YFSETQ. V was cut by 0 bases and J by 2 bases, with 21 bases left in between. The CDR3 loop spans 19 amino acids. The CDR3 loop is CASSLVGDTSPWAGNTIYF. The DNA of the CDR3 is TGCGCCAGCAGCTTGGTCGGGGATACTAGCCCCTGGGCTGGAAACACCATATATTTT.

This rearrangement joins TRBV4-1 to TRBJ2-1; 9 bases agree with TRBD1. V shed 4 bases and J 4 bases; nucleotides not matched to a gene: 5. CDR1 is MGHRA, CDR2 YSYEKL, per germline. This CDR3 is 15 amino acids long. CDR3: CASSPDRGFYNEQFF. CDR3 coding DNA: TGCGCCAGCAGCCCAGACAGGGGGTTTTACAATGAGCAGTTCTTC.

The chain links TRBV7-3 to TRBJ1-2; weak D call: TRBD1 (5 bases). V lost 5 bases and J lost 4, with 11 bases in between. CDR1 and CDR2 (germline): SGHTA, FQGTGA. CDR3 length: 13 residues. The CDR3 DNA is TGTGCCAGCAGCCCCCGCGGGGGCTATGGCTACACCTTC. Translation: CASSPRGGYGYTF.

The rearrangement joins TRBV19 to TRBJ2-2; D may be TRBD1 (6 bases). Germline V CDR1 and CDR2: LNHDA, SQIVND (reference sequence). The germline V and J ends were trimmed by 9 bases and 4 bases, with 18 bases remaining between them. This CDR3 is built from 15 residues. The CDR3 spells CASRTRAGATGELFF. In DNA, the CDR3 is TGTGCCAGCAGAACCCGAGCAGGGGCCACCGGGGAGCTGTTTTTT.

The chain carries TRBV7-2 and TRBJ1-1; 10 bases agree with TRBD1. The CDR3 sequence is 15 residues long. CDR1 SGHTA and CDR2 FQGNSA come from the germline V gene. V was clipped by 5 bases and J by 4 bases; unmatched bases: 7. CDR3 residues: CASSQDRGSGTEAFF. CDR3 in DNA: TGTGCCAGCAGCCAGGACAGGGGGTCTGGCACTGAAGCTTTCTTT.

The table lists this clone with a count of one. V gene TRBV10-3 combines with J gene TRBJ1-1, with D unresolved. The CDR3 loop spans 14 amino acids. V was clipped by 1 base and J by 12 bases, with 18 bases between them. CDR1 is ENHRY and CDR2 is SYGVKD in the germline V gene. This chain's CDR3 is CAISEYRTETNPFF. CDR3 in DNA: TGTGCCATCAGTGAGTATCGTACGGAGACGAATCCTTTCTTT.

The gene calls are TRBV4-2 and TRBJ1-1, with 7 bases identical to TRBD1. CDR1 LGHNA and CDR2 YNFKEQ come from the germline V gene. With V trimmed by 0 bases and J by 0 bases, 4 bases remained unmatched. The CDR3 is 16 amino acids. The CDR3 DNA reads TGTGCCAGCAGCCAAGATCAGGGGGGACTGAACACTGAAGCTTTCTTT. Its protein product is CASSQDQGGLNTEAFF.

V gene TRBV18 combines with J gene TRBJ2-1; maybe TRBD1 (5 bases). Germline lookup yields CDR1 KGHSH and CDR2 LQKENI. V lost 1 base and J lost 0, with 10 bases in between. CDR3 length: 16 amino acids. The CDR3 DNA reads TGTGCCAGCTCACCACAACCAGGGAACTCCTACAATGAGCAGTTCTTC. The encoded protein is CASSPQPGNSYNEQFF.

The rearrangement links TRBV9 to TRBJ2-1; 7 bases fit TRBD2. Germline CDR1 reads SGDLS; CDR2 reads YYNGEE. The V gene end was trimmed by 0 bases and the J gene end by 4 bases; junction bases not matched to a gene: 4. This CDR3 is 15 amino acids long. CDR3 DNA: TGTGCCAGCAGCGTAGACGGCGGGGGTTACAATGAGCAGTTCTTC. Translation: CASSVDGGGYNEQFF.

This chain connects TRBV27 to TRBJ1-1; the D is unclear. From germline, CDR1 is MNHEY and CDR2 SMNVEV (reference sequence). With 7 bases removed from V and 5 bases from J, the gap between germline ends came to 14 bases. The CDR3 contains 13 residues. The DNA of the CDR3 is TGTGCCAGCAAATTACACGGGGTTACTGAAGCTTTCTTT. Its translation is CASKLHGVTEAFF.

The rearrangement links TRBV19 to TRBJ2-3; possibly TRBD2 for D (6 bases). Germline V gene data show CDR1 as LNHDA and CDR2 as SQIVND (reference sequence). The CDR3 extends over 14 amino acids. V gave up 5 bases and J gave up 5 bases, with 14 bases separating them. The CDR3 coding sequence is TGTGCCAGTAGTCCCCTAGCGAAGCTAGATACGCAGTATTTT. It specifies CASSPLAKLDTQYF.

This clone was detected a few times. The chain carries TRBV15 and TRBJ1-2, with a tentative D call TRBD1 (5 bases). Germline loops: CDR1 LNHNV, CDR2 YYDKDF (reference sequence). There are 15 residues in the CDR3. V dropped 5 bases and J dropped 1 base, with 14 bases sitting between them. In nucleotides, the CDR3 is TGTGCCACCAGCTACACCCGGGGGGGTAACTATGGCTACACCTTC. This gives the protein CATSYTRGGNYGYTF. Variable domain in full (rest from reference TRBV15 and TRBJ1-2): DAMVIQNPRYQVTQFGKPVTLSCSQTLNHNVMYWYQQKSSQAPKLLFHYYDKDFNNEADTPDNFQSRRPNTSFCFLDIRSPGLGDTAMYLCATSYTRGGNYGYTFGSGTRLTVV.